This T cell receptor (beta chain) originates from a study of T cell repertoires in cytomegalovirus infection. A word on this clonotype: Its antigen is currently unknown.

The CDR3 is 16 residues long. Losses at the gene ends were 6 bases for V and 4 bases for J; bases not matched to a gene: 13. TCRdb independently ran MiXCR on the reads; one entry per CDR3 protein. The sample lists about half a million distinct CDR3 sequences, more than 30% occurring once. Study-wide points: Dominant in the ex vivo response were TCR beta clonotypes restricted by HLA-C and specific for CMV.

The sequence derives from a human donor in good health (CMV status not recorded). Some clones in this sample may be carry-over from other donors' samples. Sequencing used cultured PBMCs, obtained from culture after CMV antigen stimulation. The chain couples TRBV12-3 or TRBV12-4 to TRBJ2-3; 7 bases line up with TRBD2. CDR3: CASSHLPAGDPDTQYF. For the CDR3, the DNA is TGTGCCAGCAGCCACCTCCCCGCGGGAGACCCAGATACGCAGTATTTT.